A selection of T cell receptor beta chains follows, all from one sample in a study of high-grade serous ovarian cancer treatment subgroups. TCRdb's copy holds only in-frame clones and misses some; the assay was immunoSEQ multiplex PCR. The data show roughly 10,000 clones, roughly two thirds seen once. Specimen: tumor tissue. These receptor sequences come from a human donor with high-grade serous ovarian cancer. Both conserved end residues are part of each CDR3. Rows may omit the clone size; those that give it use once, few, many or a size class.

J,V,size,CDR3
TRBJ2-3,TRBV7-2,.,CASTEGQGATDTQYF
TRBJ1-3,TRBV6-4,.,CASSSGQGGGNTIYF
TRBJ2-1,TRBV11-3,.,CASSLETESPYNEQFF
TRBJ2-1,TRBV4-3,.,CASSHPSSGPHYNEQFF
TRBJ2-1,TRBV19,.,CASSPTLNEQFF
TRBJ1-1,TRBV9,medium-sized,CASSPRMDTEAFF
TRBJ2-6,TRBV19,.,CASTRQVSGANVLTF
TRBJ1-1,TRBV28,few,CASRTTGGNTEAFF
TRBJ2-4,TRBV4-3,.,CASSQTGGPGGIQYF
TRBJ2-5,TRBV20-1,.,CSARDFRTQYF
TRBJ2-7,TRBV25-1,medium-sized,CASSGDIGLAGTFYEQYF
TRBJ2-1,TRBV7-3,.,CASSFRSAIGTEQFF
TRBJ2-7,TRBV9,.,CASSVTGSSYEQYF
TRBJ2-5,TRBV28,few,CASSIPGLAVETQYF
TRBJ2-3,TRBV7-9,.,CASSSDTLRSTDTQYF
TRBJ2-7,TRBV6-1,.,CASSAPPGLAGAQYF
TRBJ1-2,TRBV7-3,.,CASSLGQRHYGYTF
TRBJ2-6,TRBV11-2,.,CASSLSRGLSNVLTF
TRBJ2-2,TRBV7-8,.,CASSSGLAAIATGELFF
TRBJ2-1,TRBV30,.,CALGTSSYNEQFF
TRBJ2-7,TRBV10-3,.,CAISFRQGTYEQYF
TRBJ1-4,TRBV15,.,CATSPNGAGEKLFF
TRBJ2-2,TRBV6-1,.,CASNGEGNTGELFF
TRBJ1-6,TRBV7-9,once,CASSTMPGRNSPLHF
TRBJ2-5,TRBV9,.,CASSSSAVQETQYF